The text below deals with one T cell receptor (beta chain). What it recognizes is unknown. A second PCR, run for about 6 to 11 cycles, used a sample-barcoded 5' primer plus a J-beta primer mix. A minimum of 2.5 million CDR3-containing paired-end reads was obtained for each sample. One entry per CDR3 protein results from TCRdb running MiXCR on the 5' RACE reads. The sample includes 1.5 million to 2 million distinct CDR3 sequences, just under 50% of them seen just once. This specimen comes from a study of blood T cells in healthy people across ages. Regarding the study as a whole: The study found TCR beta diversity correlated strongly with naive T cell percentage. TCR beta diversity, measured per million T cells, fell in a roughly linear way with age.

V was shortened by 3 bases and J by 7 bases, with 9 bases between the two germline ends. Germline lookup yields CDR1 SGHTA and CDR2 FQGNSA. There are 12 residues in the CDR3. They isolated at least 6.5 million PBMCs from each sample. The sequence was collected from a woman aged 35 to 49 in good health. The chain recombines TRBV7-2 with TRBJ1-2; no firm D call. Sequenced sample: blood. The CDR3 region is CASSFMGGGYTF. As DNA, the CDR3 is TGTGCCAGCAGCTTTATGGGTGGTGGCTACACCTTC.